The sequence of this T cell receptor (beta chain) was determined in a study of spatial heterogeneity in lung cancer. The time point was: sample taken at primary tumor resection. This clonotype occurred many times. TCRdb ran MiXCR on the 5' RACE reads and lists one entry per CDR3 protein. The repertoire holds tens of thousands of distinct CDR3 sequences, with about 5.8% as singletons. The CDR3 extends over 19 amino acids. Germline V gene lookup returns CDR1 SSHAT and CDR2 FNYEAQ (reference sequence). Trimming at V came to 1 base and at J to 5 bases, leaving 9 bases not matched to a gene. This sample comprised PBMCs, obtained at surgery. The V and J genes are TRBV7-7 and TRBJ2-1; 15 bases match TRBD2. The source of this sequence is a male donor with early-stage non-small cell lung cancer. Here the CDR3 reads CASSLGIRTSGRVNNEQFF. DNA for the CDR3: TGTGCCAGCAGCTTAGGCATAAGGACTAGCGGGAGGGTTAACAATGAGCAGTTCTTC.